This T cell receptor (beta chain) emerged from a study of read filtering for tumor transcriptome and immune sequencing. About the research overall: The cohort had roughly 17 men and approximately 15 women aged roughly 45 to 90, mean approximately 66 years. Revised staging placed 8 or 9 patients in R-ISS I, over 15 in II, over 5 in III.

At the time of active disease, bone marrow was collected from every patient. This library used roughly 400 ng RNA and molecular barcoded adaptors spanning alpha/delta and beta/gamma chains. TCRdb independently ran MiXCR on the reads; one entry per CDR3 protein. The table includes approximately 58,000 distinct CDR3 sequences, around 20% detected once. At least ten counts were recorded for this clonotype. The CDR3 covers 15 residues. CDR1 SEHNR and CDR2 FQNEAQ come from the germline V gene (reference sequence). The V gene lost 2 bases and the J gene lost 4 bases, with 15 bases spanning the gap. Sequencing was done on a sample of a population of CD138-negative cells sorted from bone marrow. The clonotype was recovered from a donor at least 40 years old with multiple myeloma. The chain links TRBV7-9 to TRBJ2-7; tentative D call: TRBD2 (5 bases). In DNA, the CDR3 is TGTGCCAGCAGCTTAAACAAACTAGTTTCTTACGAGCAGTACTTC. Protein sequence: CASSLNKLVSYEQYF.